Each of the 32 T cell receptor beta chains below was sequenced from the same sample in a study of cytomegalovirus exposure and HLA in healthy donors. The assay was immunoSEQ multiplex PCR, and TCRdb's table has in-frame clones only and misses some. This table holds more than 95,000 clones, about 96% found once. The sequenced sample was PBMCs. Receptors were obtained from a man aged 18-30 years in good health and CMV-seronegative.

The chain employs TRBV5-5 and TRBJ1-1; D might be TRBD1 (6 bases). Germline V gene lookup returns CDR1 SGHKS and CDR2 YYEKEE (reference sequence). CDR3 length equals 14 residues. V lost 2 bases to trimming and J lost 5 bases, with 13 bases between them. The CDR3 DNA is TGTGCCAGCAGCTTTACAGGGAGGGGGACTGAAGCTTTCTTT. This encodes CASSFTGRGTEAFF.

This chain uses TRBV28 with TRBJ2-7; tentatively, D is TRBD2 (5 bases). The CDR3 totals 12 residues. Between the trimmed V and J ends, which lost 8 bases and 2 bases, there was a span of 10 bases. The germline V gene encodes CDR1 MDHEN and CDR2 SYDVKM. This CDR3 reads CASGSGAYEQYF. CDR3 DNA: TGTGCCAGCGGGAGCGGAGCCTACGAGCAGTACTTC.

The chain employs TRBV4-3 and TRBJ2-3; TRBD1 aligns across 8 bases. After removal of 0 bases from V and 4 bases from J, the junction contained 9 bases not matched to a gene. The CDR3 has 17 amino acids. Germline values: CDR1 LGHNA, CDR2 YSLEER. The CDR3 is CASSQEEGQGMADTQYF. CDR3 sequence (DNA): TGCGCCAGCAGCCAAGAGGAAGGACAGGGAATGGCAGATACGCAGTATTTT.

The rearrangement uses TRBV25-1 and TRBJ2-7; D not resolved. V dropped 2 bases and J dropped 3 bases, with 5 bases sitting between them. CDR1 is MGHDK, CDR2 SYGVNS, per germline. The CDR3 length is 12 residues. Written as DNA, the CDR3 is TGTGCCAGCAGTGAAAACATCTACGAGCAGTACTTC. Translation gives CASSENIYEQYF.

The genes are TRBV18 and TRBJ1-5; 8 bases fit TRBD1. Germline V gene data show CDR1 as KGHSH and CDR2 as LQKENI. This CDR3 spans 14 amino acids. V lost 4 bases to trimming and J lost 7 bases; unmatched junction nucleotides: 6. As DNA, the CDR3 is TGTGCCAGCTCACTAGGACAGGGACACCAGCCCCAGCATTTT. This translates into CASSLGQGHQPQHF.

The chain couples TRBV5-4 to TRBJ2-3; 12 nucleotides match TRBD1. Looked up from germline, CDR1 is SGHNT and CDR2 is YYREEE (reference sequence). V was clipped by 4 bases and J by 3 bases; unmatched bases: 6. The CDR3 has 16 residues. The CDR3 coding sequence is TGTGCCAGCAGCCGTTGGGGACAGGGGGCAACAGATACGCAGTATTTT. This encodes CASSRWGQGATDTQYF.

This chain joins TRBV6-5 and TRBJ1-5; D is undetermined. V was trimmed by 6 bases and J by 2 bases, leaving 8 bases between them. This CDR3 is 13 amino acids long. Germline V gene lookup returns CDR1 MNHEY and CDR2 SVGAGI. As DNA, the CDR3 is TGTGCCAGCAGGTCAGATCGCAATCAGCCCCAGCATTTT. Protein: CASRSDRNQPQHF.

The chain employs TRBV27 and TRBJ1-5; no firm D call. Per the germline V gene, CDR1 is MNHEY and CDR2 is SMNVEV (reference sequence). Between the trimmed V and J ends, which lost 4 bases and 2 bases, there was a span of 12 bases. This CDR3 has 15 amino acids. CDR3 loop: CASSSAAWGNQPQHF. CDR3 sequence (DNA): TGTGCCAGCAGTTCAGCGGCTTGGGGCAATCAGCCCCAGCATTTT.

This clone appeared a few times. The chain uses TRBV7-9 and TRBJ2-7; 7 bases agree with TRBD2. J gave up 3 bases and V 4 bases, and 9 bases lay outside the gene matches. The germline gives CDR1 SEHNR, CDR2 FQNEAQ (reference sequence). The CDR3 extends over 15 amino acids. CDR3 loop: CASSSTGTTYYEQYF. The CDR3, as DNA: TGTGCCAGCAGCTCCACCGGGACTACCTACTACGAGCAGTACTTC.

The chain joins TRBV7-2 to TRBJ1-1; tentative D call: TRBD1 (5 bases). Trimming stripped 4 bases from V and 5 bases from J, with 14 bases between. The CDR3 is made up of 14 amino acids. Germline assignment: CDR1 SGHTA and CDR2 FQGNSA. The CDR3 DNA is TGTGCCAGCAGCTGGGAGGGGCGGAGGACTGAAGCTTTCTTT. It codes for CASSWEGRRTEAFF.

This sequence joins TRBV5-1 and TRBJ2-2, with a weak D call TRBD2 (6 bases). The CDR3 contains 16 residues. CDR1 is SGHRS, CDR2 YFSETQ, per germline. Trimming took off 0 bases at V and 4 bases at J, with 13 bases between the two ends. For the CDR3, the DNA is TGCGCCAGCAGCTTGGGCGGGAAGAGGAGCACCGGGGAGCTGTTTTTT. It encodes CASSLGGKRSTGELFF. Variable domain in full (rest from reference TRBV5-1 and TRBJ2-2): KAGVTQTPRYLIKTRGQQVTLSCSPISGHRSVSWYQQTPGQGLQFLFEYFSETQRNKGNFPGRFSGRQFSNSRSEMNVSTLELGDSALYLCASSLGGKRSTGELFFGEGSRLTVL.

CDR3 nucleotide sequence: TGTGCCAGCAGCCAGGACAGGGGGATCAGTGAGACCCAGTACTTC. Translation gives CASSQDRGISETQYF. The chain combines TRBV5-6 with TRBJ2-5, with TRBD1 matching 10 bases. J gave up 5 bases and V 4 bases, and 8 bases lay outside the gene matches. CDR3 length: 15 amino acids. Germline CDR1 is SGHDT and CDR2 is YYEEEE.

V and J are TRBV28 and TRBJ2-1; D uncertain. Between the trimmed V and J ends, which lost 2 bases and 4 bases, there was a span of 6 bases. Germline V gene lookup returns CDR1 MDHEN and CDR2 SYDVKM. This CDR3 contains 13 residues. DNA for the CDR3: TGTGCCAGCAGTTTAGGTACTTACAATGAGCAGTTCTTC. Translation gives CASSLGTYNEQFF.

The V call is TRBV18, the J call TRBJ1-3; no clear D. The germline gives CDR1 KGHSH, CDR2 LQKENI. The ends were cut back, 2 bases at V and 2 bases at J, with 16 bases in the middle. The CDR3 loop spans 17 amino acids. This chain's CDR3 is CASSPSAAGFTGNTIYF. The CDR3 nucleotides read TGTGCCAGCTCACCAAGCGCGGCGGGTTTCACTGGAAACACCATATATTTT.

The chain is built from TRBV21-1 and TRBJ1-2. TRBV21-1 is reported as a pseudogene. This CDR3 region has 13 residues. The CDR3 is CASSKAENYGYTF. The CDR3 DNA sequence: TGTGCCAGCAGCAAGGCGGAAAACTATGGCTACACCTTC.

The chain uses TRBV18 and TRBJ2-1; 10 bases match TRBD2. The CDR3 loop spans 15 amino acids. Germline V gene sequence: CDR1 KGHSH, CDR2 LQKENI. Trimming took 4 bases from V and 8 from J; bases not matched to a gene: 8. The CDR3 DNA follows: TGTGCCAGCTCACTGTCTAGCGGGAGAGGGGATGAGCAGTTCTTC. As protein: CASSLSSGRGDEQFF. Drawing the rest from reference TRBV18 and TRBJ2-1, the complete variable domain is NAGVMQNPRHLVRRRGQEARLRCSPMKGHSHVYWYRQLPEEGLKFMVYLQKENIIDESGMPKERFSAEFPKEGPSILRIQQVVRGDSAAYFCASSLSSGRGDEQFFGPGTRLTVL.

The V gene is TRBV15, the J gene TRBJ1-5; no firm D call. The CDR3 covers 19 residues. Trimming pared 0 bases from V and 0 bases from J, leaving 18 bases between. Per the germline V gene, CDR1 is LNHNV and CDR2 is YYDKDF (reference sequence). In DNA form, the CDR3 reads TGTGCCACCAGCAGAGATGGTCCCGAGGCGTATTATAGCAATCAGCCCCAGCATTTT. It translates to CATSRDGPEAYYSNQPQHF.

The chain recombines TRBV2 with TRBJ1-1, with D possibly TRBD1 on 5 matching bases. Trimming stripped 9 bases from V and 1 base from J, with 12 bases between. The CDR3 spans 13 residues. The V gene's germline CDR1 is SNHLY and CDR2 FYNNEI. The chain's CDR3 is CASGAEKNTEAFF. The CDR3 DNA sequence: TGTGCCAGTGGGGCAGAGAAGAACACTGAAGCTTTCTTT.

V usage is TRBV27 and J usage is TRBJ1-1; 8 nucleotides match TRBD1. The CDR3 spans 14 residues. With 6 bases clipped from V and 8 bases from J, the junction kept 11 bases outside the gene matches. Looked up from germline, CDR1 is MNHEY and CDR2 is SMNVEV (reference sequence). This chain's CDR3 is CASRLGARGREAFF. The CDR3, as DNA: TGTGCCAGCAGACTCGGGGCCAGGGGGCGAGAAGCTTTCTTT.

This chain joins TRBV5-4 and TRBJ2-3, with D possibly TRBD2 on 5 matching bases. Per the germline V gene, CDR1 is SGHNT and CDR2 is YYREEE (reference sequence). The CDR3 spans 13 residues. V gave up 10 bases and J gave up 4 bases, with 16 bases separating them. The CDR3, as DNA: TGTGCCGGAAAGTTTGGAGGAGCAGATACGCAGTATTTT. This sequence encodes CAGKFGGADTQYF.

The chain couples TRBV2 to TRBJ1-1, with 8 nucleotides matching TRBD1. V lost 7 bases to trimming and J lost 4 bases; unmatched junction nucleotides: 5. The germline V gene encodes CDR1 SNHLY and CDR2 FYNNEI. The CDR3 has 13 residues. The CDR3 here is CASTLGQGTEAFF. The CDR3 nucleotides read TGTGCCAGCACCCTAGGACAGGGCACTGAAGCTTTCTTT.

This clone was found once. V usage is TRBV19 and J usage is TRBJ1-2, with D possibly being TRBD1 (5 bases). Germline V gene sequence: CDR1 LNHDA, CDR2 SQIVND (reference sequence). The CDR3 extends over 13 amino acids. The V gene lost 8 bases and the J gene lost 7 bases, with 17 bases spanning the gap. CDR3 amino acids: CASGLWGESGYTF. In DNA form, the CDR3 reads TGTGCCAGTGGGCTTTGGGGCGAGAGTGGCTACACCTTC.

The rearrangement joins TRBV28 to TRBJ2-5; D ambiguous. The length of the CDR3 is 13 residues. V lost 3 bases to trimming and J lost 2 bases, with 7 bases between them. From germline, CDR1 is MDHEN and CDR2 SYDVKM. CDR3 bases: TGTGCCAGCAGTTTTATACTGCAAGAGACCCAGTACTTC. As protein: CASSFILQETQYF.

This chain uses TRBV27 with TRBJ2-3; 7 bases agree with TRBD2. Germline V gene sequence: CDR1 MNHEY, CDR2 SMNVEV (reference sequence). The CDR3 loop spans 15 amino acids. V was clipped by 3 bases and J by 2 bases; unmatched bases: 5. The CDR3 protein is CASSFLAGDTDTQYF. DNA for the CDR3: TGTGCCAGCAGTTTTCTTGCGGGAGACACAGATACGCAGTATTTT.

The V and J genes are TRBV6-1 and TRBJ1-3; D gene uncertain. Trimming took 4 bases from V and 0 from J, leaving 7 bases between them. The germline gives CDR1 MNHNS, CDR2 SASEGT. CDR3 length: 14 amino acids. The CDR3 bases are TGTGCCAGCAGTGCTGAGTTCTCTGGAAACACCATATATTTT. Amino acid sequence: CASSAEFSGNTIYF.

This CDR3 reads CASGTGGINEQFF. The DNA of the CDR3 is TGTGCCAGCGGGACAGGGGGTATCAATGAGCAGTTCTTC. The chain couples TRBV6-1 to TRBJ2-1; 11 bases are a match to TRBD1. The CDR3 extends over 13 amino acids. V dropped 8 bases and J dropped 6; count of bases not matched to a gene: 3. Germline V gives CDR1 MNHNS, CDR2 SASEGT.

The J gene is TRBJ2-1, the V gene TRBV27; D gene ambiguous. Per the germline V gene, CDR1 is MNHEY and CDR2 is SMNVEV (reference sequence). Between the trimmed V and J ends, which lost 2 bases and 5 bases, there was a span of 4 bases. The CDR3 has 12 residues. CDR3 DNA: TGTGCCAGCAGTTTAGTCAACAATGAGCAGTTCTTC. Encoded protein: CASSLVNNEQFF.

The chain employs TRBV6-6 and TRBJ2-6; 7 bases line up with TRBD1. Trimming at V came to 5 bases and at J to 0 bases, leaving 4 bases not matched to a gene. Germline assignment: CDR1 MNHNY and CDR2 SVGAGI (reference sequence). The CDR3 loop spans 16 amino acids. The CDR3 sequence: CASSKNRGSGANVLTF. The CDR3 DNA reads as TGTGCCAGCAGTAAAAACAGGGGCTCTGGGGCCAACGTCCTGACTTTC.

The J gene is TRBJ2-1, the V gene TRBV9, with TRBD2 matching 8 bases. The V segment lost 2 bases and the J segment 4 bases; nucleotides outside the gene matches: 8. Looked up from germline, CDR1 is SGDLS and CDR2 is YYNGEE. This CDR3 region has 16 residues. Here the CDR3 reads CASSVLSSGLYNEQFF. As DNA, the CDR3 is TGTGCCAGCAGCGTCCTTTCTAGCGGGCTATACAATGAGCAGTTCTTC.

V gene TRBV4-3 combines with J gene TRBJ1-2; 7 nucleotides agree with TRBD1. The germline CDR1 and CDR2 sequences are LGHNA and YSLEER. V was clipped by 0 bases and J by 4 bases; unmatched bases: 5. This CDR3 has 15 residues. The chain's CDR3 is CASSQDQAGGYGYTF. The CDR3 DNA sequence: TGCGCCAGCAGCCAAGATCAGGCAGGGGGCTATGGCTACACCTTC.

This rearrangement joins TRBV5-1 to TRBJ2-3; 9 nucleotides align to TRBD1. With 7 bases clipped from V and 2 bases from J, the junction kept 2 bases outside the gene matches. Per the germline V gene, CDR1 is SGHRS and CDR2 is YFSETQ. The CDR3 covers 13 residues. In DNA, the CDR3 is TGCGCCAGCTGGACAGGGGACACAGATACGCAGTATTTT. Translating it yields CASWTGDTDTQYF.

The chain links TRBV5-4 to TRBJ2-7; 11 positions match TRBD1. The CDR3 has 16 residues. V shed 3 bases, J shed 0 bases, and the junction held 5 bases outside the gene matches. CDR1 and CDR2 from the germline V gene are SGHNT and YYREEE (reference sequence). The CDR3 DNA reads TGTGCCAGCAGCTCGGGTGGGACAGGGGGCTCCTACGAGCAGTACTTC. This encodes CASSSGGTGGSYEQYF.